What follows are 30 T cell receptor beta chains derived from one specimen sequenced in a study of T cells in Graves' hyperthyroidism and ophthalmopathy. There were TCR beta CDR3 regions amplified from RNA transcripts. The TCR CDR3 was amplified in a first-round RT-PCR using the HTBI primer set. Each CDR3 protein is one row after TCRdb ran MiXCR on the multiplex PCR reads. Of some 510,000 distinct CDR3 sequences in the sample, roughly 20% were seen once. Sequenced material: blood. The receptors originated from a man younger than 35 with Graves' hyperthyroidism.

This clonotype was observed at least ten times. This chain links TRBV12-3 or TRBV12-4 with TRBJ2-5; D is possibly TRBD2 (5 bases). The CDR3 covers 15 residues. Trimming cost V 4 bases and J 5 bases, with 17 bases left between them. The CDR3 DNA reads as TGTGCCAGCAGTTCTCGGACTGCCCTGAGGGAGACCCAGTACTTC. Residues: CASSSRTALRETQYF.

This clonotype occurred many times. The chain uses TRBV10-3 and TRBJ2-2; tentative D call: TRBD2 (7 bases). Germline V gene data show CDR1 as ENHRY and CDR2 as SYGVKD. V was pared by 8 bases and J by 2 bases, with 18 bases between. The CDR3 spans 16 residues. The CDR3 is CAIGDTSASNTGELFF. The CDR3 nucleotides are TGTGCCATCGGGGACACTAGCGCCAGCAACACCGGGGAGCTGTTTTTT.

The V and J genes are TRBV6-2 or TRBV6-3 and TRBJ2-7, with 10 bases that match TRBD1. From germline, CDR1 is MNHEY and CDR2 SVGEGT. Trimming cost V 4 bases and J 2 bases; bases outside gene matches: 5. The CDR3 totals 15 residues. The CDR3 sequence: CASSSGTGVTYEQYF. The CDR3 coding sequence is TGTGCCAGCAGTTCTGGGACAGGGGTTACCTACGAGCAGTACTTC.

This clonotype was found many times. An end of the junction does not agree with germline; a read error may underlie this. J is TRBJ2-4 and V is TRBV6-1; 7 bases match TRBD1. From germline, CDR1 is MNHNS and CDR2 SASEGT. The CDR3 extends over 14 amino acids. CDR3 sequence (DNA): TGTGCCAGCAGTGAAGGGACAGGCAAAAACATTAAGTACTTC. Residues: CASSEGTGKNIKYF.

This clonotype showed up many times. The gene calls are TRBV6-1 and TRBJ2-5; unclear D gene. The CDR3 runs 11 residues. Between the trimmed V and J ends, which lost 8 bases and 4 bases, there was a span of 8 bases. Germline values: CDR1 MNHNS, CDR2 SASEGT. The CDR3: CASDSLETQYF. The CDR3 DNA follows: TGTGCCAGCGACTCACTAGAGACCCAGTACTTC.

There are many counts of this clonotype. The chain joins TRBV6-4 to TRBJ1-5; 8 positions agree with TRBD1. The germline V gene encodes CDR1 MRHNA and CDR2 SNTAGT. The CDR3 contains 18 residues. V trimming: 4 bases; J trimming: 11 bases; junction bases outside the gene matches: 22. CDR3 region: CASSAYGQGGGPLKSQHF. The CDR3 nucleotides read TGTGCCAGCAGTGCCTACGGACAGGGAGGGGGCCCGCTCAAGTCCCAGCATTTT.

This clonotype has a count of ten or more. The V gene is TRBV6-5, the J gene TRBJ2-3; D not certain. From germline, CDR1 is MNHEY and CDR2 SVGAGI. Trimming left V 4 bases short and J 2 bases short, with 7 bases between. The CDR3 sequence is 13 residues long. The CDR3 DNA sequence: TGTGCCAGCAGTTGGGTACTCACAGATACGCAGTATTTT. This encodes CASSWVLTDTQYF.

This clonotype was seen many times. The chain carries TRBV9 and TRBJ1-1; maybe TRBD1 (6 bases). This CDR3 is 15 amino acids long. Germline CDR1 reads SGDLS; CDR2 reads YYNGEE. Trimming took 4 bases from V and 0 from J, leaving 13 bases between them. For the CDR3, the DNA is TGTGCCAGCAGCTCTCGGACAGATATGAACACTGAAGCTTTCTTT. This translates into CASSSRTDMNTEAFF.

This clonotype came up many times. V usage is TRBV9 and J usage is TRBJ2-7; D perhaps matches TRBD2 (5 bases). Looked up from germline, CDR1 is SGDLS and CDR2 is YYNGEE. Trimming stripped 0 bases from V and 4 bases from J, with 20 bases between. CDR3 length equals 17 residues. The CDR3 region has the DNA TGTGCCAGCAGCGTAGTGAGGGATGCATTAAGTCTTTACGAGCAGTACTTC. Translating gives CASSVVRDALSLYEQYF.

CDR3 in amino acids: CASSGGRNEQYF. Written as DNA, the CDR3 is TGTGCCAGCTCAGGGGGTCGCAACGAGCAGTACTTC. The rearrangement uses TRBV6-1 and TRBJ2-7; TRBD1 matches at 7 bases. The CDR3 consists of 12 residues. The ends lost 8 bases at V and 5 bases at J; junction bases unmatched: 6. From germline, CDR1 is MNHNS and CDR2 SASEGT.

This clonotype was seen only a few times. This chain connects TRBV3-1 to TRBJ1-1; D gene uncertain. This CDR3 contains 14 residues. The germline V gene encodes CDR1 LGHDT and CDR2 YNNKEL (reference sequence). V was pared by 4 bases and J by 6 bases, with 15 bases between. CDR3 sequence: CASSPAKGSAEAFF. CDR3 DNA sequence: TGTGCCAGCAGCCCCGCGAAGGGTTCGGCTGAAGCTTTCTTT. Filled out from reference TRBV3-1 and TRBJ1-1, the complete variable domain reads DTAVSQTPKYLVTQMGNDKSIKCEQNLGHDTMYWYKQDSKKFLKIMFSYNNKELIINETVPNRFSPKSPDKAHLNLHINSLELGDSAVYFCASSPAKGSAEAFFGQGTRLTVV.

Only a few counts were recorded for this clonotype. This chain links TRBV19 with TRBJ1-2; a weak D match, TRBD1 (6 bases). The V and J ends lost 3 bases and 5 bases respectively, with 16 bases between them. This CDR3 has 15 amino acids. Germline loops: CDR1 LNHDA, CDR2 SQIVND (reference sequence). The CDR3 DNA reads TGTGCCAGTAGTATCTCCTCCAGGGGCTTTTATGGCTACACCTTC. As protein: CASSISSRGFYGYTF.

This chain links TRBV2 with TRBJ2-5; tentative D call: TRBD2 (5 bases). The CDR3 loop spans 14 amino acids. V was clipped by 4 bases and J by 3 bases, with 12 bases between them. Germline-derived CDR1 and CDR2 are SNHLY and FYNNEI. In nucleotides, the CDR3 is TGTGCCAGCAGTGCTGGAGCGGTGAAAGAGACCCAGTACTTC. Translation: CASSAGAVKETQYF.

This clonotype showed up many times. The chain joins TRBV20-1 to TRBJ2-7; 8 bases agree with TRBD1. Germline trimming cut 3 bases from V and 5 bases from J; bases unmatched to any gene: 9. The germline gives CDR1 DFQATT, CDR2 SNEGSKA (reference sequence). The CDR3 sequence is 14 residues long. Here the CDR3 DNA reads TGCAGTGCTAGTCAGTGGCGACAGGGGAACGAGCAGTACTTC. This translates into CSASQWRQGNEQYF.

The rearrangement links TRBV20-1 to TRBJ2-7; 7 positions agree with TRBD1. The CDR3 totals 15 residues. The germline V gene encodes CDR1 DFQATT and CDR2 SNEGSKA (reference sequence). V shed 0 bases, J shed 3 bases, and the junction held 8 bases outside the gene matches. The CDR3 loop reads CSARDYRQGYYEQYF. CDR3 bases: TGCAGTGCTAGAGATTACCGACAGGGATACTACGAGCAGTACTTC.

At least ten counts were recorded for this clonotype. CDR3 DNA sequence: TGTGCCAGCACGTCGGGGAGTAATTCACCCCTCCACTTT. Translation gives CASTSGSNSPLHF. The chain has TRBV27 and TRBJ1-6; D unclear. This CDR3 region has 13 residues. Germline assignment: CDR1 MNHEY and CDR2 SMNVEV (reference sequence). V was pared by 7 bases and J by 6 bases, with 10 bases between.

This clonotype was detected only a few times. CDR3 amino acids: CASSSTTGLSSGANVLTF. In DNA form, the CDR3 reads TGTGCCAGCAGCTCGACGACGGGCCTATCGTCTGGGGCCAACGTCCTGACTTTC. This chain uses TRBV5-6 with TRBJ2-6; D uncertain. Germline V CDR1 and CDR2: SGHDT, YYEEEE. CDR3 length: 18 residues. With 3 bases removed from V and 1 base from J, the gap between germline ends came to 17 bases. The full variable domain, in which reference TRBV5-6 and TRBJ2-6 provide the parts outside the CDR3, is DAGVTQSPTHLIKTRGQQVTLRCSPKSGHDTVSWYQQALGQGPQFIFQYYEEEERQRGNFPDRFSGHQFPNYSSELNVNALLLGDSALYLCASSSTTGLSSGANVLTFGAGSRLTVL.

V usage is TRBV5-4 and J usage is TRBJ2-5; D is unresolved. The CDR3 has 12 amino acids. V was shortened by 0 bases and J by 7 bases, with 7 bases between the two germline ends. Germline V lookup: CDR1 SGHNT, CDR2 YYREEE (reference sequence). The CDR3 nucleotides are TGTGCCAGCAGCTTGGCTGTTGGGACCCAGTACTTC. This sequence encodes CASSLAVGTQYF.

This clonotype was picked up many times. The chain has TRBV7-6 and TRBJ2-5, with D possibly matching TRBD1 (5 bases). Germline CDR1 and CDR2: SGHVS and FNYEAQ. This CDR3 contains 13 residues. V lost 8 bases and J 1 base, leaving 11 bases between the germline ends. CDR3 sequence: CASGQGPQETQYF. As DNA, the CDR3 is TGTGCCAGCGGGCAGGGCCCCCAAGAGACCCAGTACTTC. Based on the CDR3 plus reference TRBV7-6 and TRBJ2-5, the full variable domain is GAGVSQSPRYKVTKRGQDVALRCDPISGHVSLYWYRQALGQGPEFLTYFNYEAQQDKSGLPNDRFSAERPEGSISTLTIQRTEQRDSAMYRCASGQGPQETQYFGPGTRLLVL.

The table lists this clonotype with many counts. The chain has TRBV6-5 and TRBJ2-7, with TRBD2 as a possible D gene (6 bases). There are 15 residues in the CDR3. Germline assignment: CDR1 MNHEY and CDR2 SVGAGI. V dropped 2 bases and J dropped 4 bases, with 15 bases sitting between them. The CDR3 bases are TGTGCCAGCAGTTACGAGGGGACTTCCAATTACGAGCAGTACTTC. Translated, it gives CASSYEGTSNYEQYF.

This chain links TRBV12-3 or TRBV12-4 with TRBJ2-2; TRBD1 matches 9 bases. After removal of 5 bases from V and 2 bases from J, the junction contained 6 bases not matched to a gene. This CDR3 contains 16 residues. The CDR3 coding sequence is TGTGCCAGCAGTCCCCAGACAGGGGGTAACACCGGGGAGCTGTTTTTT. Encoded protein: CASSPQTGGNTGELFF.

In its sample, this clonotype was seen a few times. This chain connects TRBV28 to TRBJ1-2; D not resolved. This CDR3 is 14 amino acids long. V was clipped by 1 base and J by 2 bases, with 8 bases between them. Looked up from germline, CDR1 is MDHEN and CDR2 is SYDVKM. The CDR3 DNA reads TGTGCCAGCAGTTTATTCGGCTGGAACTATGGCTACACCTTC. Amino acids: CASSLFGWNYGYTF.

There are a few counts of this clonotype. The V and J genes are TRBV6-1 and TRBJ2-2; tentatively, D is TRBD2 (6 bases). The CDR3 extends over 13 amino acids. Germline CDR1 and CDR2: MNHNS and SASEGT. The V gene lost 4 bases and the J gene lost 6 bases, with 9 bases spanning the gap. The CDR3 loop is CASSVTGAGELFF. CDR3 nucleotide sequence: TGTGCCAGCAGTGTCACGGGGGCCGGGGAGCTGTTTTTT.

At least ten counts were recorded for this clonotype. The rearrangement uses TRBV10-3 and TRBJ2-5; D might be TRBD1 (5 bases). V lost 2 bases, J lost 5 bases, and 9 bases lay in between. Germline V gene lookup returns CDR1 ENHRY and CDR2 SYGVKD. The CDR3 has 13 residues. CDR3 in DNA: TGTGCCATCAGTGAGAAGGGGTGGGAGACCCAGTACTTC. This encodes CAISEKGWETQYF.

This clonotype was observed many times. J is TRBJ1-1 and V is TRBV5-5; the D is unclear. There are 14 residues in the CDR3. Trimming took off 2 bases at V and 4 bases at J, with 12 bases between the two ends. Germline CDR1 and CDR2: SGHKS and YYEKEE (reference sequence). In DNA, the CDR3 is TGTGCCAGCAGCTTAGAAGGGTTGGGCACTGAAGCTTTCTTT. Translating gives CASSLEGLGTEAFF. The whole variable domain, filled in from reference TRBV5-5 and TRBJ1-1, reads DAGVTQSPTHLIKTRGQQVTLRCSPISGHKSVSWYQQVLGQGPQFIFQYYEKEERGRGNFPDRFSARQFPNYSSELNVNALLLGDSALYLCASSLEGLGTEAFFGQGTRLTVV.

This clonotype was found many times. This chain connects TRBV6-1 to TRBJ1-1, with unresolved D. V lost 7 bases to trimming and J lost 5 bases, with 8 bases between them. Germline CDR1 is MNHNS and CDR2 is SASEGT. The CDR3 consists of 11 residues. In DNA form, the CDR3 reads TGTGCCAGCAACGTAGGTACTGAAGCTTTCTTT. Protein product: CASNVGTEAFF.

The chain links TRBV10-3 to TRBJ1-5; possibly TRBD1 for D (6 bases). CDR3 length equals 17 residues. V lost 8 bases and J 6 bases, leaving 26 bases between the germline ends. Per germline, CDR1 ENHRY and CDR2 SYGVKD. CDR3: CAIARGDTGGGGQPQHF. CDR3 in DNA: TGTGCCATCGCGAGGGGGGACACCGGTGGAGGAGGTCAGCCCCAGCATTTT.

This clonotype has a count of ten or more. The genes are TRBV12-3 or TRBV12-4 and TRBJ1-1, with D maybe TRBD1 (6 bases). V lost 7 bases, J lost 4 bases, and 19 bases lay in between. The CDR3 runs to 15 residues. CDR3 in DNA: TGTGCCAGCAAGGCACAGGGTGGCGAGGGCACTGAAGCTTTCTTT. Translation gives CASKAQGGEGTEAFF.

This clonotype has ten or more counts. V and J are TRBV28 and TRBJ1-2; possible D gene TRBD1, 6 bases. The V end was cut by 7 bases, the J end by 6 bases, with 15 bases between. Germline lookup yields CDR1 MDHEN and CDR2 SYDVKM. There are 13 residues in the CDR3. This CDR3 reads CASTDGTPHGYTF. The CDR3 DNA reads TGTGCCAGCACTGACGGGACACCGCATGGCTACACCTTC.

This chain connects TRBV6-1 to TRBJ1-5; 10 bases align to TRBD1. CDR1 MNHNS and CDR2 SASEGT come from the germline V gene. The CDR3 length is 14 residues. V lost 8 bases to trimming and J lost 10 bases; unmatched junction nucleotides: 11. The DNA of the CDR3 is TGTGCCAGCGACCTCGAGACAGGGGGCCTACCCCAGCATTTT. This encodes CASDLETGGLPQHF.